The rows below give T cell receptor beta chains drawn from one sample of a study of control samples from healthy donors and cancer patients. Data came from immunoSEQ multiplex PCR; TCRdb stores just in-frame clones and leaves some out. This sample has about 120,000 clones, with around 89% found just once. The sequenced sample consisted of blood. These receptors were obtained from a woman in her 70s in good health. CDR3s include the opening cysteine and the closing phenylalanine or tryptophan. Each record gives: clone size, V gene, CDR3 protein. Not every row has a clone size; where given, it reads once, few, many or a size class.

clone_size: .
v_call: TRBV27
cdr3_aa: CASSLSYQNLGYGYTF

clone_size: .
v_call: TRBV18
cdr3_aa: CASSPTGDANTEAFF

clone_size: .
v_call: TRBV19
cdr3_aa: CASKQGASTDTQYF

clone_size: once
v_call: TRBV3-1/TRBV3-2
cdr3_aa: CASSQDPGFEQYF

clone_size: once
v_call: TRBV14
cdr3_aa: CASSPTRVRAFF

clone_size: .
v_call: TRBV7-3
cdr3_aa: CASSLNTGTKAVLGF

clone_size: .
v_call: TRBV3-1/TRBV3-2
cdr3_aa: CASSQVAGWAGELFF

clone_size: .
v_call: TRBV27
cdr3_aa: CASSSLAGYEQFF

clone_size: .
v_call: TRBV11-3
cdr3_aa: CASSLGLTGELFF

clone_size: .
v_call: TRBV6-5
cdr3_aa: CASSLLETQYF

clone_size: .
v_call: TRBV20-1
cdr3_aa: CSASGPVGYGYTF

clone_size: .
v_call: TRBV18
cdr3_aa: CASSPDISGQPQHF

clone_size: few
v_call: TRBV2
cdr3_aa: CASSDSNQPQHF

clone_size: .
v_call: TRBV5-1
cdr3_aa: CASSLVGQGVATEAFF

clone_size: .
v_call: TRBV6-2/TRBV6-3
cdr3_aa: CASSYVRGDDQPQHF

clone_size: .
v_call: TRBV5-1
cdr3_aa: CASSLAGGTGELFF

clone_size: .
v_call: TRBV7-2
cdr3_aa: CASSSGSSYEQYF

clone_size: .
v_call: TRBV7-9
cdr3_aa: CAIGTSGDEQFF

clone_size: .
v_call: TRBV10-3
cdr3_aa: CAISVRGDNEKLFF

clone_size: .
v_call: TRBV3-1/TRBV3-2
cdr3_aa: CASSQGLFGSYNSPLHF

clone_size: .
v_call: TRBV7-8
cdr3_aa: CASSGDSNSPLHF

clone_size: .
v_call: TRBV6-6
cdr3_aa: CASSYQTPTNEKLFF

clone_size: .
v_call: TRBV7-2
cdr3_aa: CASSLAPSGASADTQYF

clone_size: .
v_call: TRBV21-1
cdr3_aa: CASSTGDNRDQPQHF

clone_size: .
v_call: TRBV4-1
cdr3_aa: CASSQFAGGSNTGELFF

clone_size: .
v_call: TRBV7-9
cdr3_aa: CASSPQAHNEQFF

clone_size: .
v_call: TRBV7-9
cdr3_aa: CASSLIQGRETQYF

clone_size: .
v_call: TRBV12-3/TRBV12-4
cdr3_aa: CASSTGAHNGYTF

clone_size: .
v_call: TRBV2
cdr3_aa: CASRPIGTENEKLFF

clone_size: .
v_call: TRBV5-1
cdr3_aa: CASSSQGARETQYF

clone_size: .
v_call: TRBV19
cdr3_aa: CASSISDTNYGYTF

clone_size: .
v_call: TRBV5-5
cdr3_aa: CASSLDRGPYTGELFF

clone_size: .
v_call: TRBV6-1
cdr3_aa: CASSEQGAGSNQPQHF